The present T cell receptor (beta chain) was sequenced within a study of cytomegalovirus exposure and HLA in healthy donors. As to this clone: Its specificity is not known.

Study results and limitations: When analyzed later, a missense DCLRE1C variant was found to be linked to TCR beta V- and J-gene trimming.

PCR was performed using 60 Vbeta and 13 Jbeta primers. TCRdb keeps only in-frame clones here, not all; method: immunoSEQ multiplex PCR. The repertoire includes around 130,000 clones, around 73% of them detected once, and approximately 1.2% sits in the top ten. The receptor was derived from a middle-aged man in good health and CMV-seronegative. The source material was PBMCs.

The chain's CDR3 is CASSYGETQYF. The CDR3 nucleotides read TGTGCCAGCAGCTACGGGGAGACCCAGTACTTC. The V call is TRBV11-2, the J call TRBJ2-5; the D is unclear. Germline V gene data show CDR1 as SGHAT and CDR2 as FQNNGV. The length of the CDR3 is 11 residues. The ends were cut back, 4 bases at V and 5 bases at J, with 5 bases in the middle.